Presented here are 29 T cell receptor beta chains from one specimen sequenced in a study of memory CD4+ T cells and cytomegalovirus serostatus. This table comes from immunoSEQ multiplex PCR, and its TCRdb copy is limited to in-frame clones, with some not included. The table includes about 75,000 clones, 60% to 80% detected once. Single viable CD3+CD4+CD8-CD45RO+ cells were sorted as the memory CD4+ T cells. Specimen: memory CD4+ T cells from blood. Receptors were obtained from an adult in good health and CMV-seropositive.

The rearrangement joins TRBV20-1 to TRBJ1-2, with D uncertain. Between the trimmed V and J ends, which lost 6 bases and 3 bases, there was a span of 5 bases. The germline CDR1 and CDR2 sequences are DFQATT and SNEGSKA (reference sequence). This CDR3 has 10 amino acids. CDR3 amino acids: CSAPHYGYTF. CDR3 nucleotide sequence: TGCAGTGCCCCTCACTATGGCTACACCTTC.

This chain links TRBV4-3 with TRBJ1-2; the D is unclear. Germline CDR1 and CDR2: LGHNA and YSLEER. The CDR3 contains 15 residues. Between the trimmed V and J ends, which lost 2 bases and 4 bases, there was a span of 14 bases. In nucleotides, the CDR3 is TGCGCCAGCAGCCAATCTTCCGGGCAGATCTATGGCTACACCTTC. As protein: CASSQSSGQIYGYTF.

This clone appeared a few times. This rearrangement joins TRBV25-1 to TRBJ2-3; 9 nucleotides line up with TRBD2. Germline CDR1 reads MGHDK; CDR2 reads SYGVNS. The CDR3 contains 15 residues. V was clipped by 6 bases and J by 1 base; unmatched bases: 5. The DNA for the CDR3 is TGTGCCAGCAGGCGTAGCGGGGGACGCACAGATACGCAGTATTTT. Translated, it gives CASRRSGGRTDTQYF. Together with reference TRBV25-1 and TRBJ2-3, the CDR3 gives the full variable domain: EADIYQTPRYLVIGTGKKITLECSQTMGHDKMYWYQQDPGMELHLIHYSYGVNSTEKGDLSSESTVSRIRTEHFPLTLESARPSHTSQYLCASRRSGGRTDTQYFGPGTRLTVL.

V usage is TRBV27 and J usage is TRBJ1-1; no clear D gene. CDR1 and CDR2 (germline): MNHEY, SMNVEV (reference sequence). The CDR3 consists of 15 residues. Trimming took off 10 bases at V and 5 bases at J, with 23 bases between the two ends. CDR3 region: CATHRWSPTRTEAFF. The CDR3 DNA reads as TGTGCCACCCACCGGTGGTCTCCTACGAGGACTGAAGCTTTCTTT.

The chain carries TRBV25-1 and TRBJ2-1; 11 bases are shared with TRBD2. The germline CDR1 and CDR2 sequences are MGHDK and SYGVNS. With V trimmed by 2 bases and J by 10 bases, 10 bases remained unmatched. The CDR3 is 16 amino acids. CDR3 sequence (DNA): TGTGCCAGCAGTGAACGAATAGCGGGAGGGCCACAAGAGCAGTTCTTC. Its translation: CASSERIAGGPQEQFF.

The chain uses TRBV28 and TRBJ1-1; 7 bases are shared with TRBD1. V shed 6 bases, J shed 4 bases, and the junction held 11 bases outside the gene matches. This CDR3 contains 15 residues. CDR1 and CDR2 (germline): MDHEN, SYDVKM. The CDR3 nucleotides read TGTGCCAGCAGCCTCACCTACAGGGGTCGCACTGAAGCTTTCTTT. It specifies CASSLTYRGRTEAFF.

The chain carries TRBV5-1 and TRBJ1-5; D remains ambiguous. CDR1 and CDR2 from the germline V gene are SGHRS and YFSETQ. The CDR3 is 13 residues long. V was clipped by 0 bases and J by 6 bases, with 7 bases between them. The CDR3 region is CASSLAPGQPQHF. CDR3 in DNA: TGCGCCAGCAGCTTGGCTCCCGGTCAGCCCCAGCATTTT.

The chain recombines TRBV4-1 with TRBJ1-5; D is uncertain. Germline CDR1 reads MGHRA; CDR2 reads YSYEKL. The CDR3 loop spans 15 amino acids. V was trimmed by 0 bases and J by 3 bases, leaving 9 bases between them. The chain's CDR3 is CASSQERQPNQPQHF. The CDR3 nucleotides read TGCGCCAGCAGCCAAGAACGGCAGCCCAATCAGCCCCAGCATTTT.

The V gene is TRBV4-3, the J gene TRBJ1-1; a possible D gene is TRBD1 (5 bases). Trimming took 3 bases from V and 6 from J, leaving 11 bases between them. Germline values: CDR1 LGHNA, CDR2 YSLEER. This CDR3 spans 13 amino acids. CDR3 DNA: TGCGCCAGCAGCCAGGATGGGGGATCTGAAGCTTTCTTT. Translating gives CASSQDGGSEAFF.

The chain couples TRBV6-5 to TRBJ1-3; no clear D. V dropped 8 bases and J dropped 0 bases, with 5 bases sitting between them. Per germline, CDR1 MNHEY and CDR2 SVGAGI. CDR3 size: 12 residues. CDR3 bases: TGTGCCAGCTACTCCTCTGGAAACACCATATATTTT. It specifies CASYSSGNTIYF.

The chain combines TRBV5-6 with TRBJ2-5; 9 nucleotides match TRBD1. The CDR3 runs to 13 residues. In germline, CDR1 is SGHDT, CDR2 YYEEEE. V trimming: 7 bases; J trimming: 6 bases; junction bases outside the gene matches: 7. CDR3 amino acids: CASGGDRVQTQYF. CDR3 coding DNA: TGTGCCAGCGGGGGGGACAGGGTACAGACCCAGTACTTC.

The gene calls are TRBV2 and TRBJ2-7, with D unclear. The CDR3 runs 15 residues. V lost 0 bases to trimming and J lost 3 bases, with 12 bases between them. In germline, CDR1 is SNHLY, CDR2 FYNNEI. CDR3 DNA sequence: TGTGCCAGCAGTGAAGCAACCGTGCGACACTACGAGCAGTACTTC. This translates into CASSEATVRHYEQYF.

This clone was seen just once. V is TRBV11-3 and J is TRBJ1-5; D is uncertain. Germline values: CDR1 SGHNT, CDR2 YENEEA. V lost 0 bases and J lost 5, with 5 bases in between. The CDR3 sequence is 13 residues long. CDR3 protein: CASSLDGDQPQHF. The CDR3 coding sequence is TGTGCCAGCAGCTTAGACGGCGATCAGCCCCAGCATTTT.

V gene TRBV7-9 combines with J gene TRBJ1-2, with D perhaps TRBD1 (5 bases). The CDR3 spans 14 residues. Germline lookup yields CDR1 SEHNR and CDR2 FQNEAQ (reference sequence). Trimming left V 5 bases short and J 7 bases short, with 17 bases between. The CDR3 nucleotides are TGTGCCAGCAGCCCTACAGGTGGTGCCGTTGGCTACACCTTC. Translated: CASSPTGGAVGYTF.

CDR3 DNA: TGTGCCAGTAGAAGGGAATACAGAGAAGCTTTCTTT. Translation: CASRREYREAFF. The genes are TRBV19 and TRBJ1-1; D ambiguous. Trimming left V 6 bases short and J 8 bases short, with 13 bases between. The V gene's germline CDR1 is LNHDA and CDR2 SQIVND (reference sequence). The CDR3 totals 12 residues.

The rearrangement joins TRBV18 to TRBJ1-3; D uncertain. Germline V gives CDR1 KGHSH, CDR2 LQKENI. The CDR3 loop spans 12 amino acids. V lost 6 bases to trimming and J lost 3 bases, with 6 bases between them. DNA for the CDR3: TGTGCCAGCTCCGGAGGTGGAAACACCATATATTTT. It is translated as CASSGGGNTIYF. Together with reference TRBV18 and TRBJ1-3, the CDR3 gives the full variable domain: NAGVMQNPRHLVRRRGQEARLRCSPMKGHSHVYWYRQLPEEGLKFMVYLQKENIIDESGMPKERFSAEFPKEGPSILRIQQVVRGDSAAYFCASSGGGNTIYFGEGSWLTVV.

The chain joins TRBV5-1 to TRBJ1-1, with 8 bases matching TRBD1. CDR1 SGHRS and CDR2 YFSETQ come from the germline V gene. This CDR3 is 14 amino acids long. Trimming removed 1 base from V and 1 base from J; junction bases left unmatched: 0. The CDR3 here is CASSLQGANTEAFF. The CDR3 DNA reads TGCGCCAGCAGCTTGCAGGGGGCGAACACTGAAGCTTTCTTT.

Notes on this clone: Sequence at one end of the junction differs from germline and may be a read error. The chain uses TRBV6-6 and TRBJ2-5; D is perhaps TRBD2 (6 bases). This CDR3 contains 11 residues. Germline values: CDR1 MNHNY, CDR2 SVGAGI (reference sequence). CDR3 DNA sequence: TGTGCCAGCAGTTACTCGGGGACTTGGAACTTC. It yields the protein CASSYSGTWNF.

The V and J genes are TRBV11-3 and TRBJ1-1, with a tentative D call TRBD1 (5 bases). V gave up 1 base and J gave up 11 bases, with 14 bases separating them. Germline loops: CDR1 SGHNT, CDR2 YENEEA. The CDR3 sequence is 13 residues long. The chain's CDR3 is CASSLVSRAAAFF. DNA of the CDR3: TGTGCCAGCAGCTTAGTCAGCAGGGCGGCGGCTTTCTTT.

V usage is TRBV20-1 and J usage is TRBJ1-1; D is unresolved. Trimming removed 7 bases at V and 0 bases at J, with 6 bases between. The CDR3 contains 11 residues. Germline CDR1 and CDR2: DFQATT and SNEGSKA (reference sequence). CDR3 region: CSGVMNTEAFF. CDR3 in DNA: TGCAGTGGGGTTATGAACACTGAAGCTTTCTTT.

This sequence joins TRBV7-2 and TRBJ1-2, with a tentative D call TRBD1 (5 bases). The ends were cut back, 5 bases at V and 0 bases at J, with 13 bases in the middle. Germline CDR1 is SGHTA and CDR2 is FQGNSA. This CDR3 comprises 15 residues. Here the CDR3 reads CASSQTAATNYGYTF. The CDR3 DNA sequence: TGTGCCAGCAGCCAGACAGCAGCAACTAACTATGGCTACACCTTC.

The chain uses TRBV4-1 and TRBJ2-7; D is perhaps TRBD1 (6 bases). CDR1 is MGHRA and CDR2 is YSYEKL in the germline V gene. V was shortened by 3 bases and J by 2 bases, with 17 bases between the two germline ends. The CDR3 sequence is 16 residues long. This CDR3 is CASSQFPTGTAYEQYV. CDR3 nucleotide sequence: TGCGCCAGCAGCCAGTTCCCGACAGGTACAGCCTACGAGCAGTACGTC.

In this sample, this clone turned up once. This chain connects TRBV19 to TRBJ1-2; a weak D match, TRBD1 (6 bases). V dropped 5 bases and J dropped 8 bases, with 15 bases sitting between them. From germline, CDR1 is LNHDA and CDR2 SQIVND (reference sequence). The CDR3 is made up of 13 amino acids. CDR3 coding DNA: TGTGCCAGTAGTTTTCAGGGGTTTGAAGGCTACACCTTC. Its protein product is CASSFQGFEGYTF.

J is TRBJ2-3 and V is TRBV6-6; D gene unclear. CDR1 and CDR2 from the germline V gene are MNHNY and SVGAGI (reference sequence). V lost 5 bases, J lost 4 bases, and 10 bases lay in between. The CDR3 has 13 amino acids. The CDR3 spells CASSLPQPDTQYF. CDR3 DNA sequence: TGTGCCAGCAGTCTCCCCCAGCCAGATACGCAGTATTTT.

The gene calls are TRBV18 and TRBJ1-1; a weak D match, TRBD1 (5 bases). The V end was cut by 4 bases, the J end by 4 bases, with 22 bases between. The germline gives CDR1 KGHSH, CDR2 LQKENI. The CDR3 totals 17 residues. The CDR3 DNA sequence: TGTGCCAGCTCACTAAACGGATTTACTGCGGGGGGCACTGAAGCTTTCTTT. Protein: CASSLNGFTAGGTEAFF. Supplemented by reference TRBV18 and TRBJ1-1, the full variable domain reads NAGVMQNPRHLVRRRGQEARLRCSPMKGHSHVYWYRQLPEEGLKFMVYLQKENIIDESGMPKERFSAEFPKEGPSILRIQQVVRGDSAAYFCASSLNGFTAGGTEAFFGQGTRLTVV.

V and J are TRBV6-1 and TRBJ1-1; no reliable D call. CDR1 is MNHNS, CDR2 SASEGT, per germline. V was pared by 7 bases and J by 1 base, with 13 bases between. The CDR3 sequence is 14 residues long. CDR3 in amino acids: CASKSGMRNTEAFF. DNA of the CDR3: TGTGCCAGCAAGTCGGGGATGAGGAACACTGAAGCTTTCTTT.

The V call is TRBV11-3, the J call TRBJ1-2, with TRBD1 identical over 8 bases. The junction had 4 bases not matched to a gene; V was cut back by 5 bases and J by 2 bases. CDR1 SGHNT and CDR2 YENEEA come from the germline V gene. The CDR3 has 14 amino acids. In DNA form, the CDR3 reads TGTGCCAGCAGCCCGGACAGGGCGAACTATGGCTACACCTTC. It specifies CASSPDRANYGYTF.

This clone was detected many times. V usage is TRBV28 and J usage is TRBJ1-3, with D possibly matching TRBD1 (6 bases). The V gene lost 6 bases and the J gene lost 7 bases, with 13 bases spanning the gap. CDR3 length: 13 amino acids. Germline lookup yields CDR1 MDHEN and CDR2 SYDVKM. For the CDR3, the DNA is TGTGCCAGCAGCGCCGGGACACGGAACACCATATATTTT. Amino acid sequence: CASSAGTRNTIYF.

This clone was counted once. The gene calls are TRBV19 and TRBJ1-1, with D possibly matching TRBD1 (6 bases). Germline V gives CDR1 LNHDA, CDR2 SQIVND (reference sequence). The CDR3 has 15 amino acids. Deletions cut 4 bases from V and 2 bases from J, with 14 bases between. The CDR3 bases are TGTGCCAGTAGTAAGGAACAGGGTTTCAACACTGAAGCTTTCTTT. It encodes CASSKEQGFNTEAFF.